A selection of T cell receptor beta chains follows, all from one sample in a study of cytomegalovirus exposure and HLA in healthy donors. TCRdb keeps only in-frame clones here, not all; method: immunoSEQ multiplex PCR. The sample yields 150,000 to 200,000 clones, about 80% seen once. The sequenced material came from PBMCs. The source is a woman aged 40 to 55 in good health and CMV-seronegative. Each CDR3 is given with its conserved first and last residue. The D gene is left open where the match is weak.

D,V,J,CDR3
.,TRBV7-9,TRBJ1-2,CASRTTATEDTTNYGYTF
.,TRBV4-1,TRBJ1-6,CASSQGTTRPGSPLHF
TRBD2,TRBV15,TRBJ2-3,CATSRDSRLAEGTDTQYF
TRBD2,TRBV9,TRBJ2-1,CASSSSGYSYNEQFF
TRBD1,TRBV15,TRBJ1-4,CATSIRPGQGQVHGNEKLFF
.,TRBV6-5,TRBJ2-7,CASSNNYEQYF
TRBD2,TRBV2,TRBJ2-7,CASSKSRGVGLVYEQYF
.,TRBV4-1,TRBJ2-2,CASSQARGAGELFF
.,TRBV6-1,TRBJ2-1,CASRTFTEQFF
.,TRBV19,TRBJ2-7,CASSIDSYAGQYF
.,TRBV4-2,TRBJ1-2,CASSQAPGGAGYGYTF
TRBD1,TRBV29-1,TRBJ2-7,CSVEGRQGSPYEQYF
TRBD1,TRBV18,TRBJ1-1,CASSPQTTGMNTEAFF
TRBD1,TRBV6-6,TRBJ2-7,CASSYERDSHSYEQYF